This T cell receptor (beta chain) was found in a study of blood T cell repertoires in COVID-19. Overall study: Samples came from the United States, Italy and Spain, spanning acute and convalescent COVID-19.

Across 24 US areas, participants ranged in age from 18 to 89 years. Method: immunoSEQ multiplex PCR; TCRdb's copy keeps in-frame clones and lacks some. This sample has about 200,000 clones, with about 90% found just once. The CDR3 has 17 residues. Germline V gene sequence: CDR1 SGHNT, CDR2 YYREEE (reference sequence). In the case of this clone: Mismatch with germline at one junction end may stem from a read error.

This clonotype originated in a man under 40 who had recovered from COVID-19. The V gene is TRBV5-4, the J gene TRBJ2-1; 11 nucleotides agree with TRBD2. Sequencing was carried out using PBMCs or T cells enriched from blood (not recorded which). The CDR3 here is CATSLDRLAGLGNEQFF. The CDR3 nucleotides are TGTGCCACCAGCCTAGACAGACTAGCGGGGTTGGGGAATGAGCAGTTCTTC.